Shown below are 10 T cell receptor beta chains from a single sample sequenced in a study of spatial heterogeneity in lung cancer. Findings and limits, study-wide: Tumoral mutation counts were tracked by counts of expanded intratumoral alpha and beta TCRs.

Time point noted: sample taken at primary tumor resection. The antigens for these receptors are not known. Using its own MiXCR run on the 5' RACE reads, TCRdb lists one record per CDR3 protein. The sample holds approximately 17,000 distinct CDR3 sequences, 6.5% to 8.5% seen once. This material consisted of lung tumor tissue, taken at surgery. These receptors all come from a male donor with early-stage non-small cell lung cancer.

This clonotype was picked up many times. The chain has TRBV7-3 and TRBJ2-3; 7 bases map to TRBD2. Germline CDR1 SGHTA, CDR2 FQGTGA. V lost 5 bases and J lost 3; bases outside the gene matches: 8. The CDR3 extends over 15 amino acids. The CDR3 spells CASSPDGGGTDTQYF. The CDR3 DNA follows: TGTGCCAGCAGCCCCGACGGCGGGGGAACAGATACGCAGTATTTT.

This clonotype was counted only a few times. The V and J genes are TRBV5-1 and TRBJ2-5; the match to TRBD2 covers 15 bases. The CDR3 loop spans 17 amino acids. The junction had 5 bases not matched to a gene; V was cut back by 4 bases and J by 1 base. Per germline, CDR1 SGHRS and CDR2 YFSETQ. The CDR3 here is CASSPGLAGGPQETQYF. The CDR3 DNA reads TGCGCCAGCAGCCCCGGACTAGCGGGGGGGCCCCAAGAGACCCAGTACTTC.

This clonotype was seen at least ten times. The chain employs TRBV12-5 and TRBJ2-7, with TRBD1 as a possible D gene (6 bases). The germline V gene encodes CDR1 LGHNT and CDR2 FRNRAP. V was cut by 1 base and J by 3 bases, with 16 bases left in between. This CDR3 is 16 amino acids long. DNA of the CDR3: TGTGCTAGTGGTTTGGGAGGCGAGACAGGTCACTACGAGCAGTACTTC. This translates into CASGLGGETGHYEQYF.

This clonotype showed up many times. The J gene is TRBJ2-7, the V gene TRBV14; the D is unclear. The ends were cut back, 1 base at V and 4 bases at J, with 2 bases in the middle. Germline CDR1 reads SGHDN; CDR2 reads FVKESK. The CDR3 sequence is 11 residues long. The CDR3 DNA sequence: TGTGCCAGCAGCCAAGGATACGAGCAGTACTTC. It encodes CASSQGYEQYF.

As for this clonotype: A read error may produce the germline difference seen at one junction end. This chain uses TRBV12-3 or TRBV12-4 with TRBJ2-7, with D perhaps TRBD1 (5 bases). This CDR3 spans 14 amino acids. For the CDR3, the DNA is TGTGCTAGCAGTTTAGGCGCAGACTCAGGGGAGCAGTACTTC. This codes for CASSLGADSGEQYF.

As for this clonotype: This may be a read error, as it is one base from a much larger clone. V usage is TRBV14 and J usage is TRBJ1-1, with 8 positions matching TRBD1. The CDR3 has 13 residues. Germline V CDR1 and CDR2: SGHDN, FVKESK. The CDR3 nucleotides are TGTGCCAGCGGCCAAGACGCAGGGGGCGCCGCGTTCTTT. Its protein product is CASGQDAGGAAFF. The full variable domain, completed using reference TRBV14 and TRBJ1-1, is EAGVTQFPSHSVIEKGQTVTLRCDPISGHDNLYWYRRVMGKEIKFLLHFVKESKQDESGMPNNRFLAERTGGTYSTLKVQPAELEDSGVYFCASGQDAGGAAFFGQGTRLTVV.

The genes are TRBV5-6 and TRBJ2-4, with no clear D. Germline V lookup: CDR1 SGHDT, CDR2 YYEEEE. The ends were cut back, 8 bases at V and 2 bases at J, with 14 bases in the middle. This CDR3 is built from 14 residues. CDR3 nucleotides: TGTGCCAGTCACGGGTTTATTTCCAAAAACATTCAGTACTTC. Its protein is CASHGFISKNIQYF.

This clonotype showed up many times. The V and J genes are TRBV29-1 and TRBJ2-7; 8 nucleotides match TRBD1. With 5 bases clipped from V and 3 bases from J, the junction kept 6 bases outside the gene matches. The CDR3 has 13 amino acids. Germline CDR1 SQVTM, CDR2 ANQGSEA. CDR3 sequence: CSVLSGQVYEQYF. The CDR3 DNA follows: TGCAGCGTTTTGTCGGGACAGGTCTACGAGCAGTACTTC.

This clonotype was seen ten or more times. CDR3 loop: CASSLSLAGLNEQFF. CDR3 nucleotide sequence: TGTGCCAGCAGCTTGTCTCTGGCGGGGTTGAATGAGCAGTTCTTC. V is TRBV7-9 and J is TRBJ2-1; TRBD2 might be the D (6 bases). Germline CDR1 SEHNR, CDR2 FQNEAQ (reference sequence). The V and J ends lost 3 bases and 7 bases respectively, with 16 bases between them. The length of the CDR3 is 15 residues.

The V call is TRBV30, the J call TRBJ2-1; the match to TRBD2 covers 8 bases. The CDR3 length is 16 residues. The germline CDR1 and CDR2 sequences are GTSNPN and SVGIG (reference sequence). Germline trimming cut 0 bases from V and 4 bases from J; bases unmatched to any gene: 8. CDR3: CAWSVHLGLGYNEQFF. The CDR3 bases are TGTGCCTGGAGTGTACACCTGGGACTAGGTTACAATGAGCAGTTCTTC.